These 6 T cell receptor beta chains originate from one sample sequenced in a study of technical replicates of blood from several donors. Method: immunoSEQ multiplex PCR; TCRdb's copy keeps in-frame clones and lacks some. This table has 79,000 or so clones, 80% to 95% appearing once. The sample taken for sequencing was T cells isolated from PBMCs. These receptors all stem from a human donor in good health.

CDR3 amino acids: CASSDRILMNTEAFF. The CDR3 DNA reads as TGTGCCAGCAGTGACAGGATTCTAATGAACACTGAAGCTTTCTTT. The chain couples TRBV6-1 to TRBJ1-1; unclear D gene. The germline V gene has CDR1 MNHNS and CDR2 SASEGT. The CDR3 runs to 15 residues. The germline V and J ends were trimmed by 3 bases and 0 bases, with 11 bases remaining between them.

The chain links TRBV9 to TRBJ2-7; unclear D gene. The CDR3 contains 14 residues. Germline V gene data show CDR1 as SGDLS and CDR2 as YYNGEE. V gave up 0 bases and J gave up 1 base, with 8 bases separating them. The CDR3 DNA follows: TGTGCCAGCAGCGTAGGGGCCTTTTCCTACGAGCAGTACTTC. Translating gives CASSVGAFSYEQYF. Combining the CDR3 with reference TRBV9 and TRBJ2-7 gives the whole variable domain DSGVTQTPKHLITATGQRVTLRCSPRSGDLSVYWYQQSLDQGLQFLIQYYNGEERAKGNILERFSAQQFPDLHSELNLSSLELGDSALYFCASSVGAFSYEQYFGPGTRLTVT.

The rearrangement links TRBV30 to TRBJ2-2, with no clear D. Germline loops: CDR1 GTSNPN, CDR2 SVGIG (reference sequence). V was cut by 2 bases and J by 5 bases, with 9 bases left in between. The CDR3 covers 13 residues. In DNA form, the CDR3 reads TGTGCCTGGAGTAAATTCAGGACCGGGGAGCTGTTTTTT. This codes for CAWSKFRTGELFF.

The J gene is TRBJ1-2, the V gene TRBV19, with 7 bases fitting TRBD1. CDR3 length: 15 amino acids. The ends lost 6 bases at V and 6 bases at J; junction bases unmatched: 13. Germline V gene lookup returns CDR1 LNHDA and CDR2 SQIVND (reference sequence). CDR3 sequence reads: CASSFLGQEGDGYTF. CDR3 in DNA: TGTGCCAGTAGCTTTCTTGGACAGGAAGGAGATGGCTACACCTTC.

J is TRBJ2-2 and V is TRBV5-6, with TRBD1 matching 9 bases. This CDR3 has 16 residues. The V segment lost 0 bases and the J segment 5 bases; nucleotides outside the gene matches: 5. In germline, CDR1 is SGHDT, CDR2 YYEEEE. The CDR3 loop reads CASSLGQGGWTGELFF. CDR3 DNA: TGTGCCAGCAGCTTGGGACAGGGGGGTTGGACCGGGGAGCTGTTTTTT.

This clone showed up just once. This chain connects TRBV4-2 to TRBJ1-5; D is undetermined. The germline V gene encodes CDR1 LGHNA and CDR2 YNFKEQ. V shed 0 bases and J shed 3 bases, with 6 bases lying between them. The CDR3 sequence is 14 residues long. The CDR3 sequence is CASSQDRDNQPQHF. CDR3 DNA: TGTGCCAGCAGCCAAGATCGGGACAATCAGCCCCAGCATTTT.